These 21 T cell receptor beta chains were sequenced from one sample in a study of cytomegalovirus exposure and HLA in healthy donors. 13 Jbeta primers and 60 Vbeta primers were used for the PCR. Some clones are missing from TCRdb's copy, which holds only in-frame ones; the method was immunoSEQ multiplex PCR. The repertoire holds some 170,000 clones, with 65% to 85% as singletons. Sequencing used PBMCs. The receptors shown here come from a man aged 60-69 years in good health and CMV-seronegative.

The chain employs TRBV2 and TRBJ2-4, with 8 bases identical to TRBD1. The CDR3 loop spans 16 amino acids. CDR1 and CDR2 (germline): SNHLY, FYNNEI. With 4 bases clipped from V and 0 bases from J, the junction kept 5 bases outside the gene matches. CDR3 sequence (DNA): TGTGCCAGCAGTGTGGGCAGGGGGCTAGCCAAAAACATTCAGTACTTC. This gives the protein CASSVGRGLAKNIQYF.

V usage is TRBV10-1 and J usage is TRBJ1-5, with D maybe TRBD1 (6 bases). The V gene lost 5 bases and the J gene lost 1 base, with 15 bases spanning the gap. CDR3 size: 16 residues. Germline V gene data show CDR1 as WNHNN and CDR2 as SYGVQD (reference sequence). CDR3 amino acids: CASSPYSRGSNQPQHF. CDR3 coding DNA: TGCGCCAGCAGTCCTTACTCGAGGGGGAGCAATCAGCCCCAGCATTTT.

The chain carries TRBV6-4 and TRBJ2-2, with D unresolved. Germline CDR1 MRHNA, CDR2 SNTAGT. Trimming cost V 6 bases and J 2 bases, with 16 bases left between them. The CDR3 spans 16 residues. The CDR3 DNA follows: TGTGCCAGCAGCGCTTTTGCGGATCCCAACACCGGGGAGCTGTTTTTT. Residues: CASSAFADPNTGELFF.

In its sample, this clone was seen once. J is TRBJ2-3 and V is TRBV11-3; 10 nucleotides line up with TRBD1. Germline V gene sequence: CDR1 SGHNT, CDR2 YENEEA. The CDR3 is made up of 16 amino acids. The V gene end was trimmed by 3 bases and the J gene end by 3 bases; junction bases not matched to a gene: 6. The CDR3 is CASSFTGTGVTDTQYF. The CDR3 DNA is TGTGCCAGCAGCTTTACCGGGACAGGGGTGACAGATACGCAGTATTTT.

V gene TRBV5-5 combines with J gene TRBJ2-3; 11 nucleotides align to TRBD2. CDR1 is SGHKS and CDR2 is YYEKEE in the germline V gene (reference sequence). The length of the CDR3 is 16 residues. V was pared by 3 bases and J by 2 bases, with 5 bases of the junction left unmatched. The CDR3 region has the DNA TGTGCCAGCAGCTATCTAGCGGGGGGACTCACAGATACGCAGTATTTT. This encodes CASSYLAGGLTDTQYF.

This clone was found a few times. V usage is TRBV27 and J usage is TRBJ2-2; 8 bases are shared with TRBD1. V was pared by 2 bases and J by 7 bases, with 6 bases of the junction left unmatched. Germline values: CDR1 MNHEY, CDR2 SMNVEV (reference sequence). This CDR3 has 15 amino acids. CDR3 sequence (DNA): TGTGCCAGCAGTTTAACAGGACAGGGCGGCGGGGAGCTGTTTTTT. Its protein is CASSLTGQGGGELFF.

The J gene is TRBJ2-7, the V gene TRBV5-1; 11 bases are shared with TRBD1. J was trimmed by 9 bases and V by 6 bases; bases with no gene match: 11. CDR3 length: 14 residues. Germline-derived CDR1 and CDR2 are SGHRS and YFSETQ. The CDR3 DNA is TGCGCCAGCACCCCCGGGACAGGGGGGGGTGGGCAGTACTTC. Protein product: CASTPGTGGGGQYF.

DNA of the CDR3: TGTGCCAGCAGCCCCCGCAGGGACTTCCCCGGGGAGCTGTTTTTT. Translation: CASSPRRDFPGELFF. The chain is built from TRBV7-9 and TRBJ2-2; a weak D match, TRBD2 (6 bases). The V end lost 5 bases, the J end lost 6 bases, and 16 bases lay between the germline ends. Germline V lookup: CDR1 SEHNR, CDR2 FQNEAQ (reference sequence). The CDR3 covers 15 residues.

V is TRBV11-3 and J is TRBJ2-1; the D gene is possibly TRBD2 (5 bases). V was shortened by 1 base and J by 6 bases, with 13 bases between the two germline ends. This CDR3 has 15 amino acids. In germline, CDR1 is SGHNT, CDR2 YENEEA. The CDR3: CASSLGTVRGNEQFF. CDR3 nucleotide sequence: TGTGCCAGCAGCTTAGGTACGGTCCGGGGCAATGAGCAGTTCTTC.

This clone occurred a few times. This chain uses TRBV10-1 with TRBJ2-5; possibly TRBD2 for D (5 bases). V was clipped by 5 bases and J by 0 bases, with 7 bases between them. Per the germline V gene, CDR1 is WNHNN and CDR2 is SYGVQD (reference sequence). There are 13 residues in the CDR3. Written as DNA, the CDR3 is TGCGCCAGCAGTCCGGGAAACCAAGAGACCCAGTACTTC. It is translated as CASSPGNQETQYF.

The gene calls are TRBV5-6 and TRBJ2-5; no definite D call. The CDR3 spans 13 residues. Trimming shortened V by 4 bases and J by 7 bases, and 14 bases separated the two germline ends. Germline values: CDR1 SGHDT, CDR2 YYEEEE. CDR3 amino acids: CASSLTAVGTQYF. CDR3 sequence (DNA): TGTGCCAGCAGCCTGACGGCGGTTGGGACCCAGTACTTC.

The chain uses TRBV7-6 and TRBJ1-1, with D unclear. Germline assignment: CDR1 SGHVS and CDR2 FNYEAQ. The CDR3 contains 12 residues. Between the trimmed V and J ends, which lost 8 bases and 7 bases, there was a span of 14 bases. Here the CDR3 reads CASASPGREAFF. CDR3 coding DNA: TGTGCCAGCGCGTCCCCAGGTCGTGAAGCTTTCTTT.

This clone was recorded only once. The V call is TRBV25-1, the J call TRBJ1-5; no clear D. CDR1 and CDR2 (germline): MGHDK, SYGVNS. V was pared by 4 bases and J by 5 bases, with 12 bases between. The CDR3 is 14 residues long. The CDR3: CASSGEGSYQPQHF. CDR3 nucleotide sequence: TGTGCCAGCAGTGGTGAGGGTTCCTATCAGCCCCAGCATTTT.

This clone has more than one count but fewer than ten. This sample also contains other DNA sequences that code for the same CDR3. The chain recombines TRBV20-1 with TRBJ2-5; TRBD2 might be the D (6 bases). The CDR3 extends over 11 amino acids. Deletions cut 5 bases from V and 7 bases from J, with 11 bases between. Germline CDR1 and CDR2: DFQATT and SNEGSKA (reference sequence). The CDR3 coding sequence is TGCAGTGCTGGGGGAGGTGGGACCCAGTACTTC. This sequence encodes CSAGGGGTQYF.

The chain combines TRBV4-3 with TRBJ2-7, with D tentatively TRBD2 (6 bases). The CDR3 runs to 14 residues. The germline gives CDR1 LGHNA, CDR2 YSLEER. Trimming stripped 1 base from V and 3 bases from J, with 10 bases between. The CDR3 loop is CASSQGPRGYEQYF. CDR3 nucleotides: TGCGCCAGCAGCCAAGGTCCGCGGGGCTACGAGCAGTACTTC.

The chain links TRBV19 to TRBJ1-2; 8 bases line up with TRBD1. Trimming cost V 6 bases and J 7 bases; bases outside gene matches: 10. Germline-derived CDR1 and CDR2 are LNHDA and SQIVND (reference sequence). CDR3 length equals 14 residues. In DNA, the CDR3 is TGTGCCAGTAGGAAGACAGGGGCTTCCTTTGGCTACACCTTC. As protein: CASRKTGASFGYTF.

This chain connects TRBV2 to TRBJ2-2, with TRBD1 matching over 9 bases. CDR1 is SNHLY and CDR2 is FYNNEI in the germline V gene. The CDR3 is 16 amino acids. J lost 0 bases, V lost 6 bases, and 5 bases had no gene match. The CDR3 DNA sequence: TGTGCCAGCAGCAAACAGGGGGCGGCGAACACCGGGGAGCTGTTTTTT. It specifies CASSKQGAANTGELFF.

The chain employs TRBV6-6 and TRBJ1-3; D not resolved. Trimming shortened V by 6 bases and J by 3 bases, and 12 bases separated the two germline ends. Germline-derived CDR1 and CDR2 are MNHNY and SVGAGI (reference sequence). The length of the CDR3 is 14 residues. CDR3: CASSPGEIGNTIYF. CDR3 sequence (DNA): TGTGCCAGCAGCCCCGGGGAGATTGGAAACACCATATATTTT.

In this sample, this clone turned up a few times. The genes are TRBV10-3 and TRBJ1-2, with TRBD1 as a possible D gene (5 bases). This CDR3 is 16 amino acids long. Germline V gene sequence: CDR1 ENHRY, CDR2 SYGVKD. V lost 3 bases to trimming and J lost 2 bases, with 16 bases between them. The DNA of the CDR3 is TGTGCCATCAGTGACCCCGCTAGGGGAATCAACTATGGCTACACCTTC. The encoded protein is CAISDPARGINYGYTF.

The V call is TRBV6-5, the J call TRBJ1-3, with a weak D call TRBD1 (6 bases). Trimming removed 7 bases from V and 4 bases from J, with 14 bases in between. From germline, CDR1 is MNHEY and CDR2 SVGAGI. This CDR3 has 14 amino acids. Here the CDR3 reads CASTDRSAGNTIYF. The CDR3 DNA is TGTGCCAGCACCGACAGGAGCGCGGGAAACACCATATATTTT.

For this clone: An end of the junction differs from the germline gene, which may be a read error. The rearrangement links TRBV18 to TRBJ1-2; tentatively, D is TRBD1 (6 bases). The CDR3 length is 13 residues. Germline CDR1 and CDR2: KGHSH and LQKENI. The DNA for the CDR3 is TGTGTCAGCTCACCCGACAGGTCCTATGGCTACACCTTC. Amino acid sequence: CVSSPDRSYGYTF.